This TCR beta chain was found in a study of cytomegalovirus exposure and HLA in healthy donors. Study-wide findings and caveats: Several of the most significant clusters appeared linked to common viral pathogens, based on a later analysis. Sequencing depth roughly uniform across donors was assumed in presence/absence analyses. The productive fraction for most TCR beta V segments was about 87% or about 30% in an earlier analysis.

With respect to this clone: Its antigen is not identified.

PCR was performed using 60 Vbeta and 13 Jbeta primers. Sequencing used immunoSEQ multiplex PCR; TCRdb keeps in-frame clones, though not all of them. Recorded for this sample: fewer than 100,000 clones. CDR3 size: 13 residues. The germline V gene has CDR1 SNHLY and CDR2 FYNNEI. Unmatched junction bases numbered 8, after V lost 4 bases and J lost 14 bases. Healthy bone marrow donors made up the donors. This clonotype was sampled from a woman between 55 and 75 years old in good health and CMV-seronegative. The sample taken for sequencing was PBMCs. This rearrangement joins TRBV2 to TRBJ2-4; 10 bases are shared with TRBD1. CDR3 DNA: TGTGCCAGCAGTGCGGCCGGGACAGGGGAGGAGTACTTC. This encodes CASSAAGTGEEYF.